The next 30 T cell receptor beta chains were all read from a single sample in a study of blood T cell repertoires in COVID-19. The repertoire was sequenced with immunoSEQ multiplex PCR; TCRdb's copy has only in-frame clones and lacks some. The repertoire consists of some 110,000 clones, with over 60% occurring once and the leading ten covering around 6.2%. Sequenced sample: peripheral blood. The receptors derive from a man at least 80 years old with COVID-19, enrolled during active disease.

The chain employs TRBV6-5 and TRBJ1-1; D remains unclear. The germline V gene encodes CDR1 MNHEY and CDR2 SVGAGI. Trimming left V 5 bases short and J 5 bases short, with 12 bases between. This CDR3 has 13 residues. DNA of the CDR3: TGTGCCAGCAGTAGAGGTGTGGTGACTGAAGCTTTCTTT. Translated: CASSRGVVTEAFF.

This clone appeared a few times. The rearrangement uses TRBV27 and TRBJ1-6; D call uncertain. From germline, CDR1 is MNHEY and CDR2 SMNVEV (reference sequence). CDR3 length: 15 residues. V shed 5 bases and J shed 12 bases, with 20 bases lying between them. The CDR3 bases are TGTGCCAGCAGTACCTACAGCATGATATTACAACCCCTCCACTTT. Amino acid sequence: CASSTYSMILQPLHF.

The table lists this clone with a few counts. DNA for the CDR3: TGTGCCAGTAGTGATGGGTCCGAGGGGGCCTACCAAGAGACCCAGTACTTC. Amino acid sequence: CASSDGSEGAYQETQYF. The chain carries TRBV19 and TRBJ2-5, with 7 bases that match TRBD1. V gave up 5 bases and J gave up 0 bases; unmatched junction bases: 12. Germline V lookup: CDR1 LNHDA, CDR2 SQIVND (reference sequence). CDR3 length: 17 amino acids.

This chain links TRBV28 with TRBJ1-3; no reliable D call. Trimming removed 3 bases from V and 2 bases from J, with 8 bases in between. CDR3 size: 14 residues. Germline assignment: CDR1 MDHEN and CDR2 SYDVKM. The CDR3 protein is CASSFEGAGNTIYF. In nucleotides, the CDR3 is TGTGCCAGCAGTTTTGAGGGAGCTGGAAACACCATATATTTT.

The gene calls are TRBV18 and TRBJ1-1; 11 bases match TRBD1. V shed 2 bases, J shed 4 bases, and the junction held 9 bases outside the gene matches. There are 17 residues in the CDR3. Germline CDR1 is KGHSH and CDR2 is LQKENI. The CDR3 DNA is TGTGCCAGCTCACCAACGAGTGGACAGGGGGCTCGCACTGAAGCTTTCTTT. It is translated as CASSPTSGQGARTEAFF.

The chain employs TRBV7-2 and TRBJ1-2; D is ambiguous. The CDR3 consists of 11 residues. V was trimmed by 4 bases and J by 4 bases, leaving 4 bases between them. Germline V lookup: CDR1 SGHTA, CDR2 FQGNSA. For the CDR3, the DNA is TGTGCCAGCAGCTCCCTCTATGGCTACACCTTC. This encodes CASSSLYGYTF.

CDR3 coding DNA: TGTGCCAGCAGCGTAGACCTAGCGCTCACAGATACGCAGTATTTT. This sequence encodes CASSVDLALTDTQYF. J is TRBJ2-3 and V is TRBV9; the D gene is possibly TRBD2 (6 bases). V was shortened by 0 bases and J by 2 bases, with 10 bases between the two germline ends. CDR3 length: 15 amino acids. CDR1 and CDR2 from the germline V gene are SGDLS and YYNGEE.

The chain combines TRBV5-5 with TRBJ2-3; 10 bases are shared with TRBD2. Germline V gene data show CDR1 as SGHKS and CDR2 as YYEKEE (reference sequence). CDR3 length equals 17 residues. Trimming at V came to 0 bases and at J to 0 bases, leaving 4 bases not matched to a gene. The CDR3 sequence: CASSLAPTSGSTDTQYF. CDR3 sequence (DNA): TGTGCCAGCAGCTTGGCCCCGACTAGCGGGAGCACAGATACGCAGTATTTT.

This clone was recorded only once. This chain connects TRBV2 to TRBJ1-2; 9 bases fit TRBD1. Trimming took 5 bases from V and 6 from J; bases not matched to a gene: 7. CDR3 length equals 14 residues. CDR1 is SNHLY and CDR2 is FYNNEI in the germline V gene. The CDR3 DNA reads TGTGCCAGCAGTCCCGGGACAGGGATGGATGGCTACACCTTC. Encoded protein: CASSPGTGMDGYTF.

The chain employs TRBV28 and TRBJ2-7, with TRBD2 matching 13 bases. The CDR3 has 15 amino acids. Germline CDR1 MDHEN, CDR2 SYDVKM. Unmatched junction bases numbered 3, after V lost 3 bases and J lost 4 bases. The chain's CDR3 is CASSFGLAGEYEQYF. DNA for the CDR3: TGTGCCAGCAGTTTTGGACTAGCGGGAGAATACGAGCAGTACTTC.

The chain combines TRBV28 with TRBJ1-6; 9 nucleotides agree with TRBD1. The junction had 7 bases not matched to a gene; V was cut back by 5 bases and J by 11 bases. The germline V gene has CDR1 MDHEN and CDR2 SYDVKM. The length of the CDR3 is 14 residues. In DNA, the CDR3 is TGTGCCAGCAGTGACGGACAGGGGAGGGCACCCCTCCACTTT. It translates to CASSDGQGRAPLHF.

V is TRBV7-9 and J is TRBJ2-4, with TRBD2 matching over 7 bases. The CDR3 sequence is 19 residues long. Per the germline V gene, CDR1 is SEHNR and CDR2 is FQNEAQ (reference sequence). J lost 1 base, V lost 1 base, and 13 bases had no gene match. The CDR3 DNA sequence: TGTGCCAGCAGCTTAGAGGAGCGGGAAAGAGGGTGGGCCAAAAACATTCAGTACTTC. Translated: CASSLEERERGWAKNIQYF. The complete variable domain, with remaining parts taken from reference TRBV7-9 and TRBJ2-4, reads DTGVSQNPRHKITKRGQNVTFRCDPISEHNRLYWYRQTLGQGPEFLTYFQNEAQLEKSRLLSDRFSAERPKGSFSTLEIQRTEQGDSAMYLCASSLEERERGWAKNIQYFGAGTRLSVL.

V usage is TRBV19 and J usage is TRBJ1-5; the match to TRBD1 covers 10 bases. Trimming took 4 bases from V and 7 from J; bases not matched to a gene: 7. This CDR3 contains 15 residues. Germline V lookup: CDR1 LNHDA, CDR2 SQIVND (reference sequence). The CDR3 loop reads CASSTRDRGRQPQHF. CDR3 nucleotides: TGTGCCAGTAGTACCCGGGACAGGGGAAGGCAGCCCCAGCATTTT.

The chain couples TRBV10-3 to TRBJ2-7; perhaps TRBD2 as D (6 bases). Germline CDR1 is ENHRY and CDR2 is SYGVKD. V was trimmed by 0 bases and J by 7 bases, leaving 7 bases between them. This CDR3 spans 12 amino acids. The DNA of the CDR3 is TGTGCCATCAGTGAGTCTGGGGGGGAGCAGTACTTC. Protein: CAISESGGEQYF.

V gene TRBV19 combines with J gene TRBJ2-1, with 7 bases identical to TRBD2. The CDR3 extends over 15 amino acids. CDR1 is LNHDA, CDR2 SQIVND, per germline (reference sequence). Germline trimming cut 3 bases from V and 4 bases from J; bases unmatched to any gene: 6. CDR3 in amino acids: CASSMGGTIYNEQFF. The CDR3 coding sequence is TGTGCCAGTAGTATGGGGGGGACTATATACAATGAGCAGTTCTTC. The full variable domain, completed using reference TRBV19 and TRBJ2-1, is DGGITQSPKYLFRKEGQNVTLSCEQNLNHDAMYWYRQDPGQGLRLIYYSQIVNDFQKGDIAEGYSVSREKKESFPLTVTSAQKNPTAFYLCASSMGGTIYNEQFFGPGTRLTVL.

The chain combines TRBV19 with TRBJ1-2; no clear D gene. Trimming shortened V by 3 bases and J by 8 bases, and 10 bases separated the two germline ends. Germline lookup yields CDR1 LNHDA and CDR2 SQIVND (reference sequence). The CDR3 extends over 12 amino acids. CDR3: CASSMGFVGYTF. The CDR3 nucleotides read TGTGCCAGTAGTATGGGCTTTGTCGGCTACACCTTC.

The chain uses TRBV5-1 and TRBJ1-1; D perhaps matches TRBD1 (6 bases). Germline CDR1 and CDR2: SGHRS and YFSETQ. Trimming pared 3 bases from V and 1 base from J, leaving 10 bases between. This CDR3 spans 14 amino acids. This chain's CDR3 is CASSSGTTNTEAFF. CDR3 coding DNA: TGCGCCAGCAGCTCCGGGACAACGAACACTGAAGCTTTCTTT.

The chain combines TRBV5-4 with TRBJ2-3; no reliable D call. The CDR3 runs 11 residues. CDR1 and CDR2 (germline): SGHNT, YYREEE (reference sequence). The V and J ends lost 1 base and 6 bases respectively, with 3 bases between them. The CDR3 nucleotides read TGTGCCAGCAGCTTGCTCGATACGCAGTATTTT. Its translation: CASSLLDTQYF.

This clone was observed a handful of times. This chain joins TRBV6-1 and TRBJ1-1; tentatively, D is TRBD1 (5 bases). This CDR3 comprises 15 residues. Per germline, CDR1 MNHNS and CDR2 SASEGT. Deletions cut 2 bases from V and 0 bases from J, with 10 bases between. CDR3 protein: CASSERGELNTEAFF. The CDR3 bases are TGTGCCAGCAGTGAAAGGGGTGAATTGAACACTGAAGCTTTCTTT.

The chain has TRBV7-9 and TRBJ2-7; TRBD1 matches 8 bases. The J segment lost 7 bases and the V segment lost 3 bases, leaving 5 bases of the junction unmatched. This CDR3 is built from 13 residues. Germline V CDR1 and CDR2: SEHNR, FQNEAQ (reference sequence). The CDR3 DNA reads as TGTGCCAGCAGCTTCGCAGGGGGCGAAGAGCAGTACTTC. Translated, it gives CASSFAGGEEQYF.

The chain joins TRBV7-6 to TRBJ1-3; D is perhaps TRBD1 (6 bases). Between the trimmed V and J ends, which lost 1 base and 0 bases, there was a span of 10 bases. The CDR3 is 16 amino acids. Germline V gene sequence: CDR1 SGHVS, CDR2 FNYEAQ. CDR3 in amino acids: CASSLGQARSGNTIYF. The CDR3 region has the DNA TGTGCCAGCAGCTTAGGACAGGCCCGCTCTGGAAACACCATATATTTT.

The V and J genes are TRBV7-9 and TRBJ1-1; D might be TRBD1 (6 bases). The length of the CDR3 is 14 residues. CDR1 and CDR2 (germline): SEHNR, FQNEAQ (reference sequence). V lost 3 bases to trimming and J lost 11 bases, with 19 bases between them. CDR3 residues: CASSLEVRDNFAFF. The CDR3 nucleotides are TGTGCCAGCAGCTTGGAGGTCCGGGACAACTTCGCTTTCTTT.

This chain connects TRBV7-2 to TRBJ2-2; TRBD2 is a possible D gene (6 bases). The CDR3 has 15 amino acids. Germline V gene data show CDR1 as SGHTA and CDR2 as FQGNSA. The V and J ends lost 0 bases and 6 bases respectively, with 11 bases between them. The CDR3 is CASSLAGTYSGELFF. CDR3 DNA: TGTGCCAGCAGCTTAGCCGGGACTTATTCCGGGGAGCTGTTTTTT.

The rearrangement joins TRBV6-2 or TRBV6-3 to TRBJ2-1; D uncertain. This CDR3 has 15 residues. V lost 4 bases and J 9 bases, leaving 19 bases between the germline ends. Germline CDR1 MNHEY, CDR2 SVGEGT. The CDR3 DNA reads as TGTGCCAGCAGTTTCGACGGCGCGCGGTATGGTGAGCAGTTCTTC. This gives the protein CASSFDGARYGEQFF.

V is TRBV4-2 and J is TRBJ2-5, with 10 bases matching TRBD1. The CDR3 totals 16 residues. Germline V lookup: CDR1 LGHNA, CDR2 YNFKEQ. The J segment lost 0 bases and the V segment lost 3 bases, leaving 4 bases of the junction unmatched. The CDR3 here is CASSQGQGQYQETQYF. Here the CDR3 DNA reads TGTGCCAGCAGCCAGGGACAGGGGCAGTACCAAGAGACCCAGTACTTC.

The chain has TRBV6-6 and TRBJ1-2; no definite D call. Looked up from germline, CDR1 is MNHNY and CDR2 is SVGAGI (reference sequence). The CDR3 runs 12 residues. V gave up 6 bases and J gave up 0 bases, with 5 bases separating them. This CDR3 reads CASRGSNYGYTF. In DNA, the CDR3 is TGTGCCAGCAGGGGCTCTAACTATGGCTACACCTTC.

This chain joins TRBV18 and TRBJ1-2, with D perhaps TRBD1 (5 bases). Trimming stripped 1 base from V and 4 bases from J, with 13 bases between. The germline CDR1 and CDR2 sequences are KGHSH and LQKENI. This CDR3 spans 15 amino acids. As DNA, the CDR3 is TGTGCCAGCTCACCACGTCAAGGGGAGGGCTATGGCTACACCTTC. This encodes CASSPRQGEGYGYTF.

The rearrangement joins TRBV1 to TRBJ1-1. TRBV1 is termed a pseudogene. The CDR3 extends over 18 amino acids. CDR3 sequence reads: CTSSHREGWDSRHTEAFF. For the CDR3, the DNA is TGCACCAGCAGCCATAGGGAGGGTTGGGACTCCAGACACACTGAAGCTTTCTTT.

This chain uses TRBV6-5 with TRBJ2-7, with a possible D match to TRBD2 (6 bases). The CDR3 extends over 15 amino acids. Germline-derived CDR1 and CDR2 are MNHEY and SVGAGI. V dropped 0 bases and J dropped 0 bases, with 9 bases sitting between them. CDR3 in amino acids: CASSYSYGSSYEQYF. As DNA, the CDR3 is TGTGCCAGCAGTTACTCGTACGGGAGCTCCTACGAGCAGTACTTC.

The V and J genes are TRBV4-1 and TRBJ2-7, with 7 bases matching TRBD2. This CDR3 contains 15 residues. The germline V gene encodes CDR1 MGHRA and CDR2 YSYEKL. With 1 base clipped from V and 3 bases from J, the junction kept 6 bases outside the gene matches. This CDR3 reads CASSQAPGTNYEQYF. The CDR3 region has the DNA TGCGCCAGCAGCCAAGCCCCCGGGACTAACTACGAGCAGTACTTC.